The following is a T cell receptor (beta chain) sequence with its context. As yet, its antigen is unknown. The repertoire was sequenced with immunoSEQ multiplex PCR; TCRdb's copy has only in-frame clones and lacks some. This sample has about 89,000 clones; about nine tenths occur once, and the top ten carry approximately 0.1%. This CDR3 region has 17 residues. CDR1 and CDR2 from the germline V gene are LNHDA and SQIVND (reference sequence). V lost 3 bases and J 4 bases, leaving 18 bases between the germline ends. This entry comes from a study of graft-versus-host responses after intestinal transplantation. At the level of the study: Multivisceral, liver-intestinal, or isolated intestinal grafts were transplanted into recipients.

The study, taken as a whole, reports: Declining HvG levels early post-transplant were linked to peak circulating GvH clone levels. Some GvH clones were seen earlier in gut or blood, suggesting intestinal origin.

This receptor was taken from a human donor who received an intestinal transplant. Sequences were derived from unstimulated CD4+ T cells sorted from spleen or lymph node cells, sampled before intestinal transplant. The chain joins TRBV19 to TRBJ2-2; weak D call: TRBD2 (5 bases). The CDR3 region has the DNA TGTGCCAGTAGTATGCGTAGCTCGGGGTCCCTCACCGGGGAGCTGTTTTTT. This encodes CASSMRSSGSLTGELFF.